This T cell receptor (beta chain) was identified in a study of blood T cell repertoires in COVID-19 (TCRdb year 2020). Notes on the research overall: The collaborator samples originated in the United States, Italy and Spain and spanned the acute and convalescent phases of COVID-19. The material from the prospective study consisted of cDNA or gDNA derived from T cells, B-cell-depleted T cells, or PBMCs. Sample metadata almost always included a de-identified subject ID, COVID-19 status, age in years and sex. The repertoires were released in a freely available public database intended as a resource for research on the immune response to SARS-CoV-2. Where available, HLA class I and class II types were obtained from metadata supplied by the sample provider rather than from assay-based typing. Samples were obtained from the ongoing ImmuneRACE study (first 160 participants) and from some 1,200 subjects provided by 6 global collaborators. Deeply sampled blood TCRbeta repertoires from subjects exposed to, actively infected with, or recovered from COVID-19 were included in the dataset.

The study at large found these results: The quantity of clinical and demographic metadata differed by source and by participant and was supplied without curation.

Each collaborating institution followed its own protocols to collect whole blood in K2EDTA tubes. Collaborator samples were shipped for TCRbeta analysis as frozen whole blood, isolated PBMCs, or DNA extracted from either sample type. As for this clone: Its antigen has not been determined. One base away there is no much larger clone; base qualities are not given.

TCRbeta CDR3 regions were amplified from genomic DNA using the immunoSEQ Assay, a bias-controlled multiplex PCR. The study's processing was this. The number of nucleated cells in each sample was estimated by amplification of reference gene primers within the assay. To quantify the absolute abundance of each unique TCRbeta CDR3 rearrangement, sequence reads were collapsed and filtered. For each sample, productive Simpson clonality was calculated as the square root of Simpson's diversity index across productive rearrangements. TCRdb provides this immuneACCESS table in a form limited to in-frame rearrangements. Some clones are lacking; in checked studies, under half of them reflect an unresolved V gene, and why the rest are absent is not known. The V and J calls and clone size come from that table; D and trimming were worked out from the DNA. The sample data list 150,000 to 200,000 clones, and 79% of these were observed just once. 17% of the sample is held by the ten biggest clonotypes.

Input material: peripheral blood. This TCR came from a man aged 55 to 70 with active or convalescent COVID-19.

The nucleotides are TGTGCCAGCAGTTTGGCGGGGGGTCGGGAGACCCAGTACTTC. This encodes CASSLAGGRETQYF. Recombination linked TRBV28 to TRBJ2-5; 8 junctional bases match TRBD2. V trim: 3 bases; J trim: 5 bases; unmatched bases: 5. Taken from the germline V gene, the CDR1 and CDR2 loops are MDHEN and SYDVKM. The CDR3, from cysteine to phenylalanine, totals 14 residues. The kept DNA is CDR3 alone, 42 bases in frame from the first base. Where the CDR3 stops, the reference TRBV28 and TRBJ2-5 genes take over; the full variable domain is DVKVTQSSRYLVKRTGEKVFLECVQDMDHENMFWYRQDPGLGLRLIYFSYDVKMKEKGDIPEGYSVSREKKERFSLILESASTNQTSMYLCASSLAGGRETQYFGPGTRLLVL.